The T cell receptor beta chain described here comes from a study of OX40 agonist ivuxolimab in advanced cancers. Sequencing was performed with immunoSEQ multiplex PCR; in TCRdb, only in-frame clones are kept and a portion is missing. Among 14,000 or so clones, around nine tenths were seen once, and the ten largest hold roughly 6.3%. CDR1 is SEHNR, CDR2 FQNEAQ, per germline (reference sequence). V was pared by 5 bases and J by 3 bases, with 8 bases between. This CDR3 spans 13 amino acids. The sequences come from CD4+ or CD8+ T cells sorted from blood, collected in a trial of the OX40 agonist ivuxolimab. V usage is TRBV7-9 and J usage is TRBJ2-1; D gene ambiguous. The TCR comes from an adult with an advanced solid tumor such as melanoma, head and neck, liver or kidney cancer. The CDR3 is CASSRWDYNEQFF. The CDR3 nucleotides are TGTGCCAGCAGCCGCTGGGACTACAATGAGCAGTTCTTC.